This T cell receptor beta chain was identified in a study of cytotoxic CD8 clonotypes in ibrutinib-treated CLL. Across the study: Partial responses numbered some 25 and complete responses 2; after a median about 6 years, about 14 stayed remitted and around 12 progressed. Study results and caveats: Sample timing was unmatched between remission and later-progressing patients; lymph nodes unstudied.

Regarding this clone: The antigen remains undetermined.

Method: immunoSEQ multiplex PCR; TCRdb's copy keeps in-frame clones and lacks some. The repertoire holds about 330,000 clones, with 60% to 80% as singletons. This sequence was found in a human donor with chronic lymphocytic leukemia. The sequences come from PBMCs, collected after 36 months of ibrutinib treatment.

The CDR3 region has the DNA TGTGCCAGCAGCTTAGTCCCGCGGGGTCCCTACTCTGGGGCCAACGTCCTGACTTTC. This encodes CASSLVPRGPYSGANVLTF. The rearrangement joins TRBV7-9 to TRBJ2-6, with a tentative D call TRBD2 (6 bases). Germline V gene sequence: CDR1 SEHNR, CDR2 FQNEAQ (reference sequence). This CDR3 has 19 residues. Trimming left V 1 base short and J 0 bases short, with 16 bases between.